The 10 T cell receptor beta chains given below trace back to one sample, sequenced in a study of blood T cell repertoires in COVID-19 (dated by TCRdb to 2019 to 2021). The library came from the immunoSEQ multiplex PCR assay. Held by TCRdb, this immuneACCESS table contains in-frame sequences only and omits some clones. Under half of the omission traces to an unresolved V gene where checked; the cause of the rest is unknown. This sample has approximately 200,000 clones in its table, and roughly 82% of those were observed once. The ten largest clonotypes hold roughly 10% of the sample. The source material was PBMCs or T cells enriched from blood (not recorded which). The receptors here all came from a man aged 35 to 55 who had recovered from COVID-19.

The CDR3 nucleotides read TGTGCCAGCAGTTGGGACAGGGGACCTCCGGGCGAGCAGTACGTC. Protein product: CASSWDRGPPGEQYV. The chain links TRBV6-5 to TRBJ2-7; TRBD1 agrees at 10 bases. From germline, CDR1 is MNHEY and CDR2 SVGAGI. The CDR3 extends over 15 amino acids. With 4 bases clipped from V and 6 bases from J, the junction kept 9 bases outside the gene matches.

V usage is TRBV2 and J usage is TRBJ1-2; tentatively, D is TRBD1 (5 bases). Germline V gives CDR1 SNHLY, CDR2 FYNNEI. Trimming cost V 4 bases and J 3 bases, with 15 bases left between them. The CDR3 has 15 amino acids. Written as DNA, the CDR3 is TGTGCCAGCAGTGGGCAAGGGCGCAGGGACTATGGCTACACCTTC. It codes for CASSGQGRRDYGYTF.

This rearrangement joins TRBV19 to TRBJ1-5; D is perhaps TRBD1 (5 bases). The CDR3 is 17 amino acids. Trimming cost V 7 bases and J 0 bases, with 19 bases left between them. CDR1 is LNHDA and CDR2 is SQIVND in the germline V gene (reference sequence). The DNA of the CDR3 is TGTGCCAGTACCTGGGGCCCTAGGACGGTTAGCAATCAGCCCCAGCATTTT. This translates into CASTWGPRTVSNQPQHF. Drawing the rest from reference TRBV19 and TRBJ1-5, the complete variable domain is DGGITQSPKYLFRKEGQNVTLSCEQNLNHDAMYWYRQDPGQGLRLIYYSQIVNDFQKGDIAEGYSVSREKKESFPLTVTSAQKNPTAFYLCASTWGPRTVSNQPQHFGDGTRLSIL.

The CDR3 nucleotides read TGTGCCAGTAGTATAGATTTCCGCGGGGCAGGGACCGGGGAGCTGTTTTTT. This encodes CASSIDFRGAGTGELFF. The chain couples TRBV19 to TRBJ2-2, with D maybe TRBD2 (6 bases). CDR1 and CDR2 from the germline V gene are LNHDA and SQIVND (reference sequence). This CDR3 comprises 17 residues. V shed 0 bases and J shed 5 bases, with 16 bases lying between them.

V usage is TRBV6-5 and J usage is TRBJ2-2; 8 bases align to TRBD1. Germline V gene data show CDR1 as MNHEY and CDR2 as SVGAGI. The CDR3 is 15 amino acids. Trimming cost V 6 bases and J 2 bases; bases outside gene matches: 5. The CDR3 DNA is TGTGCCAGCAGACGGACAGGGTCAAACACCGGGGAGCTGTTTTTT. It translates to CASRRTGSNTGELFF.

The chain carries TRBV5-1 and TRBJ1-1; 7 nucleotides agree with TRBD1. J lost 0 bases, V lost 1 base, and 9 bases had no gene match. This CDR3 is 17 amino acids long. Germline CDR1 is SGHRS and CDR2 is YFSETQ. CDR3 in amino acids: CASSLYGTDRMNTEAFF. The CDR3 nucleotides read TGCGCCAGCAGCTTGTATGGGACAGATCGGATGAACACTGAAGCTTTCTTT.

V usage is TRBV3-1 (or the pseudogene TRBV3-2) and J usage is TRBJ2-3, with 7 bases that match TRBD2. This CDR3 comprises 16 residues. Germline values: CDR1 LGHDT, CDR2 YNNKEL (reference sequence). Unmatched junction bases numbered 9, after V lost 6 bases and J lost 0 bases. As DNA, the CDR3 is TGTGCCAGCAGAGATTTTAGCGGGTCTAGCACAGATACGCAGTATTTT. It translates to CASRDFSGSSTDTQYF.

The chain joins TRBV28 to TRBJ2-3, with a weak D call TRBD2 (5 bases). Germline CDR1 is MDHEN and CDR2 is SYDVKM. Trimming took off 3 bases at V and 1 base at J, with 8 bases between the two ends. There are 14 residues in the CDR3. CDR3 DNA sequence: TGTGCCAGCAGTTTGGCAGCGGGCACAGATACGCAGTATTTT. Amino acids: CASSLAAGTDTQYF.

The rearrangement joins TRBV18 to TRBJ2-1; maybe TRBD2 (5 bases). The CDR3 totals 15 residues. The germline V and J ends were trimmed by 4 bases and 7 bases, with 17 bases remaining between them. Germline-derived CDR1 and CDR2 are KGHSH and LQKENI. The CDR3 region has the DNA TGTGCCAGCTCACTTAGAAACCCACTAGGGAATGAGCAGTTCTTC. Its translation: CASSLRNPLGNEQFF.

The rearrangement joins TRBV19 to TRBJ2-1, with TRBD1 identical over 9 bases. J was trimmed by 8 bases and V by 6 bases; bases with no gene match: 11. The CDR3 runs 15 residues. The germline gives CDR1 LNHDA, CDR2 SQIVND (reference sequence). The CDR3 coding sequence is TGTGCCAGTAGCCCAAGCGGGACAGGGTCCCATGAGCAGTTCTTC. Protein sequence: CASSPSGTGSHEQFF.